Here is one T cell receptor beta chain with its context. Those enrolled, adults aged roughly 18 to 100 years, came from around 25 US areas. This entry belongs to a study of blood T cell repertoires in COVID-19. Study overall: Resolution of symptoms, clearance, or two negative PCRs was present in recovered Cohort 3 donors. Acute-phase and convalescent COVID-19 samples originated in the United States, Italy and Spain. In each case, the material was cDNA or gDNA derived from T cells, B-cell-depleted T cells, or PBMCs.

CDR1 and CDR2 (germline): MDHEN, SYDVKM. The CDR3 is made up of 15 amino acids. V shed 2 bases and J 0 bases; nucleotides not matched to a gene: 3. Assay used: immunoSEQ multiplex PCR; TCRdb lists only in-frame clones, some missing. This table holds 300,000 to 450,000 clones, more than 75% found once. This TCR was sampled from a man in his forties or fifties in a cohort exposed to, infected with or recovered from COVID-19 (not recorded which). Sequenced input: PBMCs or T cells enriched from blood (not recorded which). This chain connects TRBV28 to TRBJ2-7, with TRBD2 matching over 8 bases. The CDR3 DNA follows: TGTGCCAGCAGTTTAACGGGAGGGCCCTCCTACGAGCAGTACTTC. It yields the protein CASSLTGGPSYEQYF.